This passage covers 26 T cell receptor beta chains from one sample sequenced in a study of blood T cells in healthy people across ages. Together with a sample-barcoded 5' primer, a J-beta primer mix was included in a second PCR lasting roughly 7 to 11 cycles. TCRdb used MiXCR to reprocess the 5' RACE reads, holding one entry per CDR3 protein. The sample yields about 970,000 distinct CDR3 sequences, roughly half seen once. Sequencing input: blood. The origin of the receptors is a woman aged 55-69 years in good health.

Written as DNA, the CDR3 is TGCAGCGTTTTAGCGGCAAGCTACGAGCAGTACTTC. This gives the protein CSVLAASYEQYF. The rearrangement uses TRBV29-1 and TRBJ2-4; weak D call: TRBD2 (6 bases). The DNA matches TRBJ2-7 better at its end, which makes the J call doubtful. The length of the CDR3 is 12 residues. Germline assignment: CDR1 SQVTM and CDR2 ANQGSEA.

This clonotype has more than one count but fewer than ten. This sequence joins TRBV11-2 and TRBJ1-5, with D possibly TRBD1 on 5 matching bases. V was pared by 0 bases and J by 5 bases, with 11 bases between. The CDR3 covers 15 residues. Germline CDR1 is SGHAT and CDR2 is FQNNGV. The CDR3 bases are TGTGCCAGCAGCTTAGATCCAGGCAGGGATCAGCCCCAGCATTTT. It encodes CASSLDPGRDQPQHF.

The chain combines TRBV25-1 with TRBJ2-1, with D perhaps matching TRBD2 (6 bases). The V end lost 2 bases, the J end lost 7 bases, and 15 bases lay between the germline ends. There are 15 residues in the CDR3. Germline-derived CDR1 and CDR2 are MGHDK and SYGVNS. This chain's CDR3 is CASSEIWRETNEQFF. The CDR3 DNA reads TGTGCCAGCAGTGAAATTTGGCGGGAAACTAATGAGCAGTTCTTC.

The chain employs TRBV3-1 and TRBJ2-1, with TRBD2 matching over 10 bases. The junction had 8 bases not matched to a gene; V was cut back by 1 base and J by 8 bases. Per the germline V gene, CDR1 is LGHDT and CDR2 is YNNKEL (reference sequence). The CDR3 covers 16 residues. The CDR3 is CASSQGLAGVYDEQFF. DNA for the CDR3: TGTGCCAGCAGCCAAGGGCTAGCGGGAGTATATGATGAGCAGTTCTTC.

The genes are TRBV7-3 and TRBJ2-5; TRBD2 matches at 7 bases. The CDR3 sequence is 14 residues long. The J segment lost 5 bases and the V segment lost 2 bases, leaving 5 bases of the junction unmatched. Germline loops: CDR1 SGHTA, CDR2 FQGTGA. The CDR3 here is CASSLFGGRETQYF. The CDR3 DNA follows: TGTGCCAGCAGCTTATTCGGGGGGAGGGAGACCCAGTACTTC. Full variable domain (rest looked up from reference TRBV7-3 and TRBJ2-5): GAGVSQTPSNKVTEKGKYVELRCDPISGHTALYWYRQSLGQGPEFLIYFQGTGAADDSGLPNDRFFAVRPEGSVSTLKIQRTERGDSAVYLCASSLFGGRETQYFGPGTRLLVL.

The J gene is TRBJ2-7, the V gene TRBV4-1; a possible D gene is TRBD2 (6 bases). The CDR3 extends over 15 amino acids. Germline V CDR1 and CDR2: MGHRA, YSYEKL. V dropped 3 bases and J dropped 1 base, with 13 bases sitting between them. CDR3 DNA sequence: TGCGCCAGCAGCCACAGCGTTAGCGGATCCTACGAGCAGTACTTC. Its translation is CASSHSVSGSYEQYF.

In DNA form, the CDR3 reads TGCGCCAGCAGCTTGGCAGGGGACCTCACAGATACGCAGTATTTT. Its translation: CASSLAGDLTDTQYF. V and J are TRBV5-1 and TRBJ2-3, with D perhaps matching TRBD1 (6 bases). In germline, CDR1 is SGHRS, CDR2 YFSETQ. CDR3 size: 15 residues. The V end lost 0 bases, the J end lost 2 bases, and 10 bases lay between the germline ends.

As for this clonotype: A much more abundant neighbour one base away suggests this may be a read error. The rearrangement joins TRBV9 to TRBJ2-4, with D unresolved. The J call may be faulty, since TRBJ2-7 better matches the DNA end. CDR1 SGDLS and CDR2 YYNGEE come from the germline V gene. This CDR3 has 11 residues. The CDR3 spells CASSVGHEQYF. The CDR3, as DNA: TGTGCCAGCAGCGTAGGCCACGAGCAGTACTTC.

This CDR3 reads CASSQGYPGQGYNEQFF. CDR3 sequence (DNA): TGTGCCAGCAGCCAAGGCTATCCGGGACAGGGTTACAATGAGCAGTTCTTC. The chain employs TRBV4-2 and TRBJ2-1; TRBD1 matches 9 bases. The CDR3 is 17 amino acids. Germline CDR1 and CDR2: LGHNA and YNFKEQ. V was clipped by 1 base and J by 4 bases; unmatched bases: 8.

With regard to this clonotype: Relative to the germline gene, one junction end is altered; a read error may explain this. The rearrangement joins TRBV6-1 to TRBJ1-2; D remains ambiguous. Germline CDR1 and CDR2: MNHNS and SASEGT. The CDR3 is made up of 13 amino acids. CDR3 bases: TGTGCCAGCAGTGAAGGACCGAACAATGGCCACACCTTC. Protein product: CASSEGPNNGHTF.

This clonotype showed up many times. CDR3 in DNA: TGCAGTGCTAGGCAGTACAGAGGGTCTGGGGCCAACGTCCTGACTTTC. It is translated as CSARQYRGSGANVLTF. This chain links TRBV20-1 with TRBJ2-6, with D possibly TRBD2 on 5 matching bases. V dropped 3 bases and J dropped 1 base, with 13 bases sitting between them. CDR3 size: 16 residues. The germline V gene has CDR1 DFQATT and CDR2 SNEGSKA (reference sequence).

The chain uses TRBV27 and TRBJ2-3, with D perhaps given as TRBD1 or TRBD2 (5 bases each). From germline, CDR1 is MNHEY and CDR2 SMNVEV (reference sequence). The CDR3 has 14 amino acids. The germline V and J ends were trimmed by 10 bases and 2 bases, with 16 bases remaining between them. The CDR3 nucleotides read TGTGCCACCGGACCCGGGGACGTCACAGATACGCAGTATTTT. Amino acids: CATGPGDVTDTQYF.

In this sample, this clonotype turned up a few times. The chain has TRBV5-5 and TRBJ2-1, with 8 nucleotides matching TRBD1. V was clipped by 4 bases and J by 5 bases; unmatched bases: 11. Germline loops: CDR1 SGHKS, CDR2 YYEKEE (reference sequence). CDR3 size: 16 residues. Here the CDR3 DNA reads TGTGCCAGCAGCCGCATAGGGACAGGCCCTAACAATGAGCAGTTCTTC. Translated: CASSRIGTGPNNEQFF.

The chain couples TRBV28 to TRBJ2-5, with D possibly being TRBD1 or TRBD2 (6 bases each). Trimming left V 5 bases short and J 7 bases short, with 20 bases between. Germline CDR1 is MDHEN and CDR2 is SYDVKM. The CDR3 totals 15 residues. CDR3 nucleotide sequence: TGTGCCAGCAGTCAAAACCCCGGGGGCGCCGGGACCCAGTACTTC. Residues: CASSQNPGGAGTQYF.

The V call is TRBV5-6, the J call TRBJ2-5; 15 bases are shared with TRBD2. The J call may be wrong; the DNA end is better matched by TRBJ2-1. The CDR3 is 15 residues long. Germline CDR1 is SGHDT and CDR2 is YYEEEE. Here the CDR3 DNA reads TGTGCCAGCGGGACTAGCGGGAGGCCAGACGGTGAGCAGTTCTTC. Translating gives CASGTSGRPDGEQFF.

This clonotype has only a few counts. This chain's CDR3 is CASRPEWTSGSYEQYF. In nucleotides, the CDR3 is TGTGCCAGCAGACCTGAATGGACTAGCGGGAGCTACGAGCAGTACTTC. The chain uses TRBV28 and TRBJ2-7; TRBD2 aligns across 13 bases. CDR1 and CDR2 from the germline V gene are MDHEN and SYDVKM. The trim removed 6 bases at V and 3 bases at J, leaving 8 bases unmatched. CDR3 length: 16 residues.

The chain links TRBV3-1 to TRBJ2-5, with D maybe TRBD1 (6 bases). The DNA end lines up better with TRBJ2-7; the J call may be wrong. The length of the CDR3 is 13 residues. Germline V gene sequence: CDR1 LGHDT, CDR2 YNNKEL (reference sequence). CDR3 in DNA: TGTGCCAGCAGTTTGGGACAACTCAACGAGCAGTACTTC. Encoded protein: CASSLGQLNEQYF.

The V call is TRBV6-2 or TRBV6-3, the J call TRBJ2-7, with D tentatively TRBD2 (5 bases). The DNA matches TRBJ2-5 better at its end, which makes the J call doubtful. Germline values: CDR1 MNHEY, CDR2 SVGEGT. The CDR3 extends over 12 amino acids. CDR3: CASMRVAETQYF. CDR3 DNA sequence: TGTGCCAGCATGAGGGTTGCGGAGACCCAGTACTTC.

This clonotype was counted between two and nine times. The chain carries TRBV29-1 and TRBJ2-7, with TRBD2 matching 7 bases. Per germline, CDR1 SQVTM and CDR2 ANQGSEA. CDR3 length equals 14 residues. V dropped 3 bases and J dropped 6; count of bases not matched to a gene: 11. CDR3 protein: CSVERMGGPTEQYF. The CDR3, as DNA: TGCAGCGTTGAGAGGATGGGAGGGCCAACCGAGCAGTACTTC.

The V and J genes are TRBV7-9 and TRBJ2-3; D is ambiguous. Germline CDR1 and CDR2: SEHNR and FQNEAQ (reference sequence). The CDR3 has 12 amino acids. V gave up 2 bases and J gave up 6 bases, with 6 bases separating them. This chain's CDR3 is CASSLSHDTQYF. CDR3 DNA: TGTGCCAGCAGCTTATCTCACGATACGCAGTATTTT.

The rearrangement uses TRBV3-1 and TRBJ2-5; D not certain. V was clipped by 5 bases and J by 3 bases, with 7 bases between them. The length of the CDR3 is 12 residues. Germline V gene data show CDR1 as LGHDT and CDR2 as YNNKEL (reference sequence). CDR3 region: CASSRTKETQYF. CDR3 nucleotides: TGTGCCAGCAGCAGGACCAAAGAGACCCAGTACTTC.

V is TRBV28 and J is TRBJ2-1, with a weak D call TRBD1 (6 bases). V shed 4 bases and J shed 4 bases, with 20 bases lying between them. This CDR3 is built from 17 residues. Per germline, CDR1 MDHEN and CDR2 SYDVKM. The CDR3 is CASSSPSSRGSYNEQFF. The CDR3 DNA follows: TGTGCCAGCAGTTCTCCTAGCTCCAGGGGTTCTTACAATGAGCAGTTCTTC.

The gene calls are TRBV20-1 and TRBJ2-7; D not resolved. The CDR3 length is 14 residues. Trimming left V 0 bases short and J 3 bases short, with 12 bases between. Germline V gene sequence: CDR1 DFQATT, CDR2 SNEGSKA (reference sequence). The CDR3 here is CSARDARLSYEQYF. The CDR3 DNA reads TGCAGTGCTAGAGATGCTAGACTGAGCTACGAGCAGTACTTC.

J is TRBJ2-1 and V is TRBV20-1, with TRBD2 matching over 7 bases. The germline gives CDR1 DFQATT, CDR2 SNEGSKA (reference sequence). The CDR3 length is 12 residues. V trimming: 6 bases; J trimming: 6 bases; junction bases outside the gene matches: 5. The CDR3 region has the DNA TGCAGTGCCGAAGGGAGGGTCAATGAGCAGTTCTTC. Translated, it gives CSAEGRVNEQFF.

J is TRBJ2-7 and V is TRBV7-8, with D perhaps matching TRBD1 (6 bases). There are 16 residues in the CDR3. The germline V gene has CDR1 SGHVS and CDR2 FQNEAQ. V was pared by 5 bases and J by 3 bases, with 20 bases between. In nucleotides, the CDR3 is TGTGCCAGCAGCCCACCCCGAGGGGGACGGGGCTACGAGCAGTACTTC. Protein product: CASSPPRGGRGYEQYF.

The chain joins TRBV13 to TRBJ2-5; 10 bases match TRBD2. V lost 2 bases to trimming and J lost 1 base; unmatched junction nucleotides: 7. This CDR3 is built from 17 residues. Germline-derived CDR1 and CDR2 are PRHDT and FYEKMQ (reference sequence). The CDR3 DNA reads as TGTGCCAGCAGCTTAAAGCGGGAGGGCCCGGGCCAAGAGACCCAGTACTTC. As protein: CASSLKREGPGQETQYF.